This T cell receptor (beta chain) was sequenced in a study of CD8 T cells in ankylosing spondylitis. In this sample, this clonotype turned up a few times. The junction and the germline gene differ at one end; a read error may be behind it. TCRdb re-called the 5' RACE reads with MiXCR, one entry per CDR3 protein. In the table there are fewer than 250,000 distinct CDR3 sequences, roughly a tenth of which are singletons. The TCR comes from a male donor with ankylosing spondylitis or in good health (not recorded which). Specimen: blood, either unsorted or a sorted T cell fraction (not recorded which).

For the CDR3, the DNA is TGTGCCAGCAGCCTTCAGACAGGGGGTCGAGGCACAACTGAAGCCTTCTTT. Amino acid sequence: CASSLQTGGRGTTEAFF. The rearrangement links TRBV7-9 to TRBJ1-1; TRBD1 matches 9 bases. The CDR3 is 17 amino acids. Germline loops: CDR1 SEHNR, CDR2 FQNEAQ (reference sequence).